Listed here are 13 T cell receptor beta chains from one sample, sequenced in a study of cytomegalovirus exposure and HLA in healthy donors. PCR primers comprised 60 Vbeta and 13 Jbeta primers. Repertoires were generated with immunoSEQ multiplex PCR, while TCRdb's copy carries only in-frame clones and drops some. The repertoire consists of roughly 150,000 clones, with 70% to 85% occurring once and the leading ten covering 6.5%. The sequenced sample consisted of PBMCs. These receptors came from a man in his forties or fifties in good health and CMV-seropositive.

The chain couples TRBV5-1 to TRBJ1-6; D ambiguous. The V end was cut by 5 bases, the J end by 7 bases, with 19 bases between. The CDR3 has 16 amino acids. The germline CDR1 and CDR2 sequences are SGHRS and YFSETQ. CDR3 nucleotides: TGCGCCAGCAGTTTGACGGCGGGAAATAAGAATTCACCCCTCCACTTT. Encoded protein: CASSLTAGNKNSPLHF.

The chain carries TRBV6-5 and TRBJ2-7, with D possibly matching TRBD1 (6 bases). Trimming removed 2 bases from V and 1 base from J, with 9 bases in between. This CDR3 has 14 amino acids. The V gene's germline CDR1 is MNHEY and CDR2 SVGAGI. The CDR3 loop is CASSYNGQSYEQYF. Here the CDR3 DNA reads TGTGCCAGCAGTTACAATGGACAGTCCTACGAGCAGTACTTC.

There are a few counts of this clone. V is TRBV5-1 and J is TRBJ1-1; TRBD1 might be the D (6 bases). CDR3 length: 15 amino acids. CDR1 SGHRS and CDR2 YFSETQ come from the germline V gene. V was cut by 0 bases and J by 5 bases, with 14 bases left in between. CDR3 bases: TGCGCCAGCAGCTTGGTACCAGGGGCTAGAACTGAAGCTTTCTTT. Translation gives CASSLVPGARTEAFF.

This clone was found a few times. The chain recombines TRBV27 with TRBJ2-7; TRBD2 is a possible D gene (5 bases). Between the trimmed V and J ends, which lost 6 bases and 1 base, there was a span of 19 bases. The germline gives CDR1 MNHEY, CDR2 SMNVEV (reference sequence). CDR3 size: 16 residues. The chain's CDR3 is CASRPSAGDRSYEQYF. The CDR3 nucleotides read TGTGCCAGCAGACCCAGTGCCGGGGATCGGTCCTACGAGCAGTACTTC.

The gene calls are TRBV5-4 and TRBJ2-7, with 9 nucleotides matching TRBD1. CDR3 size: 14 residues. Germline CDR1 reads SGHNT; CDR2 reads YYREEE (reference sequence). V shed 4 bases, J shed 6 bases, and the junction held 8 bases outside the gene matches. The DNA of the CDR3 is TGTGCCAGCAGCCCGGACAGGGGATACTCCGAGCAGTACTTC. It yields the protein CASSPDRGYSEQYF.

The chain employs TRBV5-6 and TRBJ1-4; 7 positions agree with TRBD1. V trimming: 0 bases; J trimming: 0 bases; junction bases outside the gene matches: 5. The CDR3 is 17 amino acids. Germline CDR1 reads SGHDT; CDR2 reads YYEEEE. CDR3 sequence: CASSLGGQIATNEKLFF. The CDR3 bases are TGTGCCAGCAGCTTGGGGGGACAGATAGCAACTAATGAAAAACTGTTTTTT.

Comments on this clone: A read error may account for a junction end that differs from germline. This chain uses TRBV10-1 with TRBJ2-5; 7 nucleotides line up with TRBD1. CDR1 is WNHNN and CDR2 is SYGVQD in the germline V gene (reference sequence). The CDR3 length is 17 residues. CDR3 amino acids: CASPRAPRTGRQGTQYF. The DNA for the CDR3 is TGCGCCAGCCCGCGGGCCCCTCGGACAGGTAGACAAGGGACCCAGTACTTC.

The V and J genes are TRBV7-2 and TRBJ2-5, with D hard to call. The CDR3 has 14 amino acids. CDR1 SGHTA and CDR2 FQGNSA come from the germline V gene. Trimming pared 4 bases from V and 2 bases from J, leaving 11 bases between. CDR3 nucleotide sequence: TGTGCCAGCAGCTCCTCTTGGGCACAAGAGACCCAGTACTTC. Translation: CASSSSWAQETQYF.

This clone appeared a few times. The chain links TRBV2 to TRBJ2-7, with 8 bases identical to TRBD1. Trimming cost V 3 bases and J 0 bases; bases outside gene matches: 4. This CDR3 is 15 amino acids long. The germline V gene has CDR1 SNHLY and CDR2 FYNNEI. The CDR3 protein is CASSDGDRNSYEQYF. CDR3 DNA sequence: TGTGCCAGCAGTGATGGGGACAGGAACTCCTACGAGCAGTACTTC.

The J gene is TRBJ2-7, the V gene TRBV19; 7 bases map to TRBD2. The CDR3 length is 14 residues. The V and J ends lost 4 bases and 2 bases, in that order; junction bases with no gene match: 5. Germline values: CDR1 LNHDA, CDR2 SQIVND (reference sequence). CDR3 in amino acids: CASSKSGTTYEQYF. The CDR3 nucleotides read TGTGCCAGTAGTAAATCCGGGACTACCTACGAGCAGTACTTC. Full variable domain (remainder filled in from reference TRBV19 and TRBJ2-7): DGGITQSPKYLFRKEGQNVTLSCEQNLNHDAMYWYRQDPGQGLRLIYYSQIVNDFQKGDIAEGYSVSREKKESFPLTVTSAQKNPTAFYLCASSKSGTTYEQYFGPGTRLTVT.

This chain joins TRBV6-5 and TRBJ1-4; D is uncertain. The germline V gene encodes CDR1 MNHEY and CDR2 SVGAGI. The CDR3 spans 14 residues. The V end was cut by 2 bases, the J end by 4 bases, with 8 bases between. This chain's CDR3 is CASSYAQDNEKLFF. The CDR3 nucleotides are TGTGCCAGCAGTTACGCCCAGGATAATGAAAAACTGTTTTTT.

The chain is built from TRBV19 and TRBJ2-1; weak D call: TRBD1 (6 bases). Germline CDR1 reads LNHDA; CDR2 reads SQIVND (reference sequence). The V gene lost 5 bases and the J gene lost 4 bases, with 6 bases spanning the gap. This CDR3 spans 12 amino acids. CDR3 coding DNA: TGTGCCAGTAGTGGACAGTACAATGAGCAGTTCTTC. This encodes CASSGQYNEQFF.

The rearrangement uses TRBV9 and TRBJ2-7; TRBD1 is a possible D gene (5 bases). V lost 0 bases and J lost 2, with 12 bases in between. The germline CDR1 and CDR2 sequences are SGDLS and YYNGEE. CDR3 length: 15 residues. The CDR3 loop reads CASSVAAGLPYEQYF. DNA for the CDR3: TGTGCCAGCAGCGTAGCTGCAGGGCTCCCCTACGAGCAGTACTTC.